The text below deals with one TCR beta chain. In the study's own analysis: Quantification of nucleated cells was approximated via reference gene primer amplification. Sequencing was performed with immunoSEQ multiplex PCR; in TCRdb, only in-frame clones are kept and a portion is missing. From that table come the V and J calls and clone size; the DNA was used to work out D and trimming. Altogether about 520,000 clones are present, 80% to 90% being singletons, with the ten largest covering approximately 3.4%. The data derive from a study of blood T cell repertoires in COVID-19. The overall study: Collection of acute and convalescent COVID-19 samples took place in the United States, Italy and Spain. Sample material is recorded as cDNA or gDNA derived from T cells, B-cell-depleted T cells, or PBMCs.

This CDR3 contains 17 residues. Germline V gives CDR1 LNHDA, CDR2 SQIVND (reference sequence). Trimming took 4 bases from V and 3 from J; bases not matched to a gene: 9. The genes are TRBV19 and TRBJ2-6; 7 nucleotides agree with TRBD1. This receptor was taken from a human donor in a cohort sampled during active COVID-19. The sample taken for sequencing was peripheral blood. CDR3 in DNA: TGTGCCAGTAGTAACAGGGGACGTAATTTTGGGGCCAACGTCCTGACTTTC. The encoded protein is CASSNRGRNFGANVLTF.